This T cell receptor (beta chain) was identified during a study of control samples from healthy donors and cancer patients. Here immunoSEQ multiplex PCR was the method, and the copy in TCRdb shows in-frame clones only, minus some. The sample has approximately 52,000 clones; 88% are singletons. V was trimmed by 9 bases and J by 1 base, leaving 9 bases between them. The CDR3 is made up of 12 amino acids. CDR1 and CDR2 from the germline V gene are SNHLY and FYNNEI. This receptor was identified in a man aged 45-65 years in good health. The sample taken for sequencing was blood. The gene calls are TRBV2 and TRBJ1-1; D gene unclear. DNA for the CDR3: TGTGCCAGTAAAAAAAGGAACACTGAAGCTTTCTTT. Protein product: CASKKRNTEAFF.